This TCR beta chain was found in a study of blood T cell repertoires in COVID-19 (dated by TCRdb to the early 2020s). Looking at the study overall: Samples covering the acute and convalescent phases of COVID-19 were provided by collaborators in the United States, Italy and Spain. The material from the prospective study consisted of cDNA or gDNA derived from T cells, B-cell-depleted T cells, or PBMCs. The dataset comprised deeply sampled blood TCRbeta repertoires from subjects exposed to, actively infected with, or recovered from COVID-19. The repertoires were released in a freely available public database intended as a resource for research on the immune response to SARS-CoV-2. The samples were drawn from two sources: the first 160 participants of the ongoing ImmuneRACE study, and 1,254 subjects contributed by 6 global collaborators. A de-identified subject ID, COVID-19 status, age in years and sex were almost always included in the sample metadata. Where available, HLA class I and class II types were taken from metadata supplied by the sample provider and were not determined by assay-based typing. General findings and caveats noted by the study authors: Clinical and demographic metadata were provided uncurated, with the amount varying by source and participant.

In the prospective study, participants were about 18 to 95 years old, resided in fewer than 25 geographic areas of the United States, and were enrolled through a virtual design. Cohort assignment in the prospective study relied on participant-reported clinical history from a screening survey and a study questionnaire. For ImmuneRACE Cohort 3, a participant was defined as recovered based on two consecutive negative NP/OP PCR tests, clearance by a healthcare professional, or resolution of symptoms. In the prospective study, whole blood, serum and a nasopharyngeal or oropharyngeal swab were collected from each participant by mobile phlebotomists. Participants in the prospective study had the option to provide additional blood draws and questionnaires over an approximately 2-month period. Before DNA extraction, prospective study blood samples were shipped either frozen or at room temperature. The immunoSEQ Assay, a bias-controlled multiplex PCR, was used to amplify TCRbeta CDR3 regions from genomic DNA. Regarding the original processing steps: The number of nucleated cells in each sample was estimated by amplification of reference gene primers within the assay. To quantify the absolute abundance of each unique TCRbeta CDR3 rearrangement, sequence reads were collapsed and filtered. For each sample, productive Simpson clonality was calculated as the square root of Simpson's diversity index over productive rearrangements. TCRdb mirrors the immuneACCESS table, restricted to in-frame sequences. Some clones are absent from its copies; in checked studies, under half trace to an unresolved V gene, and the reason for the others is unknown. V, J and clone size derive from that table, while D and trimming were established from the DNA sequence. This sample has more than 450,000 clones in its table, and about nine tenths of those were observed once. Together, the top ten hold approximately 0.7% of the sample.

In regard to this clone: No antigen is known for it. The record has no base qualities; no much larger clone is one base away.

In the germline V gene (reference sequence), CDR1 corresponds to MNHEY and CDR2 to SMNVEV. Counted from cysteine to phenylalanine, this CDR3 has 15 amino acids. Here the CDR3 DNA is all that survives: 45 bases in frame from base 1. V is reduced by 4 bases and J by 8 bases, leaving a spacing of 17 bases between them. The chain joins TRBV27 to TRBJ1-4, with TRBD1 tentatively as D gene (6 bases match). The sequence derives from a woman aged 18-30 years who had recovered from COVID-19. Sequenced: PBMCs or T cells enriched from blood (not recorded which). The CDR3 region has the sequence CASSSGVPSGEKLFF. The nucleotide sequence is TGTGCCAGCAGTTCAGGGGTCCCCTCGGGGGAAAAACTGTTTTTT.